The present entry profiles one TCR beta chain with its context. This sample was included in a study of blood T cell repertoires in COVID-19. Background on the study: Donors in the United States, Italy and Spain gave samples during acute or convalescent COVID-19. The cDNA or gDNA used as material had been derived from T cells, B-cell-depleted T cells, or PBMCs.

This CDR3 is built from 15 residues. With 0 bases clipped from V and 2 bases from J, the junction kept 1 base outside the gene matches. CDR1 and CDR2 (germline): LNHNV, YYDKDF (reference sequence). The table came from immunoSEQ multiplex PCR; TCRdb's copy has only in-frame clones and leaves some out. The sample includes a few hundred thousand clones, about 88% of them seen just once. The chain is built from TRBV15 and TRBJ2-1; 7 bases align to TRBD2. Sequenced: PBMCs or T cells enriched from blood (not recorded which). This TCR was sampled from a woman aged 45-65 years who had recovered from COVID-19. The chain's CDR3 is CATSRDREAYNEQFF. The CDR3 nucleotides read TGTGCCACCAGCAGAGATCGGGAGGCCTACAATGAGCAGTTCTTC.